This paragraph covers one T cell receptor beta chain sequence. Its specific antigen is unknown. No per-base quality is available; no much larger clone lies one base away. V lost 2 bases and J lost 1 base; the stretch between them is 9 bases long. Via the germline V gene, CDR1 is WSHSY and CDR2 SAAADI. Inclusive of the bounding cysteine and phenylalanine, the CDR3 is 14 residues long. Only the CDR3 part of the read is kept: 42 bases, read in frame from the first base. This entry belongs to a study of blood T cell repertoires in COVID-19 (TCRdb year 2020). For context, the study as a whole: Samples covering the acute and convalescent phases of COVID-19 were provided by collaborators in the United States, Italy and Spain. The material from the prospective study consisted of cDNA or gDNA derived from T cells, B-cell-depleted T cells, or PBMCs. Subjects who had been exposed to COVID-19, were actively infected with it, or had recovered from it provided the deeply sampled blood TCRbeta repertoires that made up the dataset. The repertoires were released in a freely available public database meant as a resource for research on the immune response to SARS-CoV-2. Samples came from the ongoing ImmuneRACE study (first 160 participants) plus 1,254 subjects from 6 global collaborators. Nearly every sample came with metadata listing a de-identified subject ID, COVID-19 status, age in years and sex. Where HLA class I and class II types were available, the types were taken from metadata supplied by the sample provider, not from assay-based typing. The investigation overall reported the following: The quantity of clinical and demographic metadata differed by source and by participant and was supplied without curation.

TCRbeta CDR3 regions were amplified from genomic DNA by means of the immunoSEQ Assay, a bias-controlled multiplex PCR. In the original analysis: The number of nucleated cells in each sample was estimated from the amplification of reference gene primers within the assay. To quantify the absolute abundance of each unique TCRbeta CDR3 rearrangement, sequence reads were collapsed and filtered. For each sample, productive Simpson clonality was calculated by taking the square root of Simpson's diversity index across productive rearrangements. TCRdb mirrors the immuneACCESS table, restricted to in-frame sequences. Some clones are absent from its copies; in checked studies, under half trace to an unresolved V gene, and the reason for the others is unknown. V and J calls and clone size are as listed in that table; D and trimming were resolved from the DNA. This sample gives about 110,000 clones in total; about 76% of them show up just once. The biggest ten clones account for over 35% of the sample.

Each collaborating institution followed its own protocols to collect whole blood in K2EDTA tubes. For TCRbeta analysis, collaborators shipped samples in one of three forms: frozen whole blood, isolated PBMCs, or DNA extracted from either of those sample types. The receptor was isolated from an older man with acute or convalescent COVID-19. The sequencing input was peripheral blood. This chain joins TRBV10-2 to TRBJ2-7, and perhaps TRBD1 as D gene, on 6 matching bases. The DNA sequence is given as TGCGCCAGCAGTGAGGACAGGCCGTCCTACGAGCAGTACTTC. Translation gives CASSEDRPSYEQYF.